This T cell receptor (beta chain) was recorded in a study of shared clonotypes between healthy human individuals. The study's findings and limits: Naive subsets usually exceeded memory subsets in estimated richness. Collection of samples was limited to blood; tissue repertoires likely differ. Roughly 5% of naive CD4 clonotypes were shared across several donors.

TCRdb's copy holds only in-frame clones and misses some; the assay was immunoSEQ multiplex PCR. The table has about 1.1 million clones, 70% to 80% seen once. Comments on this clone: Its target is unknown.

Sequenced sample: memory CD4+ T cells from PBMCs. Noted subset: CD45RA-negative fraction. The receptor was derived from a man between 18 and 35 years old in good health. Some clones in this sample may be carry-over from other donors' samples.

CDR3 DNA: TGTGCCAGCAGTTATCAGCAGAAGCAGTACTTC. Translated, it gives CASSYQQKQYF. The genes are TRBV6-5 and TRBJ2-7; D remains ambiguous. Germline lookup yields CDR1 MNHEY and CDR2 SVGAGI. Trimming removed 3 bases at V and 8 bases at J, with 8 bases between. CDR3 length equals 11 residues.